This T cell receptor (beta chain) appears in the sequencing data of a study of cytomegalovirus exposure and HLA in healthy donors (dated by TCRdb to 2016 to 2017). Notes on the research overall: In an earlier analysis of some 550 of the donors, 250 to 300 Gb of sequence data and about 110 million unique TCR beta sequences from about 179 million T cells were reported. The study combined high-throughput TCR immunosequencing, statistical association of individual TCRs with disease status, and machine learning to predict cytomegalovirus infection status. The study aimed to test whether cataloging public T cell receptors could reveal signatures of past pathogen exposure. HLA typing included class I and class II loci at four-digit resolution. An earlier analysis of approximately 630 of the donors applied high-throughput TCR beta sequencing to assess whether each TCR beta V gene segment acted as functional or pseudogenic. Among several hundred genotyped donors of the cohort, an average of around 250,000 unique TCR beta nucleotide sequences was sequenced per donor, of which roughly 17% were non-productive. Typing coverage varied by locus: about 629-630 donors for A, B, C, DRB1 and DQB1; roughly 510 for DQA1; some 610 for DPA1; approximately 490 for DPB1. Every discovery cohort repertoire had been produced on one sequencing platform. In a later genetic analysis, genome-wide SNP genotypes for about 55% of the roughly 700 donors were used, and that subset was treated as a discovery cohort. Because of strong linkage in the cohort, four or five DR-DQ haplotypes were treated as single units for association and clustering. Of the 350 to 450 genotyped donors, over 80% were placed in the genetic ancestry cluster associated with self-reported Caucasian donors. The T cell repertoires of 666 subjects were profiled by immunosequencing and related to cytomegalovirus serostatus. In addition to the first cohort of 650 to 800 subjects, a separate validation cohort of 130 or so different subjects was used. In a later analysis, previously published TCR beta repertoires from hundreds of donors were re-analyzed and high-resolution HLA genotyping was added so that TCR occurrence patterns could be studied. Rather than drawing on any new phenotypic data, the later analysis identified candidate immune exposures from TCR beta sequences and the way those sequences occurred across donors. Donor age, sex, ethnicity and CMV serostatus were compiled alongside the repertoire data. Approximately 300 gigabases of sequencing data and approximately 85 million unique TCR sequences were included in an early release covering 500 to 750 HLA-typed donors.

This clone has only one observation. No antigen is known for it. Per-base quality was not reported, and no clone a single base away is much larger than it. Libraries were constructed by the immunoSEQ multiplex PCR assay. For the multiplex PCR, a mixture combining 60 forward primers for TCR Vbeta segments and 13 reverse primers for TCR Jbeta segments was used. The CDR3 region of rearranged TCR beta genes was amplified from genomic DNA by a multiplex PCR assay. The amplified TCR beta libraries were sequenced on the Illumina HiSeq System as 87-base-pair reads. Regarding the original processing steps: Across the roughly 670 repertoires, a later analysis counted 80 million or so unique TCR beta chains, approximately 10 million of which were shared by at least two donors. To remove PCR and sequencing errors, raw reads were error-corrected and collapsed into unique sequences using a nearest-neighbor algorithm that merged closely related sequences. CDR3 sequences were aligned to IMGT reference sequences to assign V, D and J gene segments. For a sequence to be retained, a match of at least six nucleotides to both a V gene segment and a J gene segment was required. A rearrangement was called productive if the CDR3 had no stop codons and remained in frame with V and J, and every other rearrangement was called non-productive. Following IMGT convention, CDR3 was defined as the stretch from the second conserved V-encoded cysteine up to the conserved J-encoded phenylalanine. In an earlier analysis of around 640 of the donors, sequences lacking an unambiguous match to a single V gene segment were excluded. An earlier analysis of roughly 590 of the donors called V segments functional above 56.7% productive rearrangements and segregating when the between-donor standard deviation exceeded 5%. To diagnose cytomegalovirus status from the catalog of TCR beta chain sequences, a statistical classification framework was built. In a later analysis, TCR nucleotide sequences were compared against IMGT/GENE-DB human TR gene sequences so that V and J genes could be assigned. The TCRdist pipeline was used in a later analysis to assign CDR3 sequences and most-parsimonious VDJ recombination scenarios. A later analysis defined each TCR beta chain by its CDR3 amino acid sequence plus V-gene family, and excluded reads lacking a unique V-gene family. In a later analysis, fewer than 600 highly shared, low-generation-probability nucleotide sequences were removed to address suspected cross-contamination and a sequencing artifact. In a later analysis, a clonal expansion index for each public chain was calculated from normalized within-repertoire ranks of inferred template counts. A later analysis computed generation probabilities with a VDJ recombination model fitted to out-of-frame rearrangements, and checked the results against IGoR. In a later analysis, TCR-TCR, TCR-HLA and TCR-CMV co-occurrence was scored with hypergeometric tests, and a repertoire-size bias correction was applied to TCR pairs. A later analysis estimated false discovery rates by permuting HLA or CMV assignments 20 times. In a later analysis, co-occurring TCRs were grouped using DBSCAN, with TCRdist sequence similarity added in when clustering inside HLA-allele-positive subsets. Co-occurrence clustering excluded repertoires with fewer than 30,000 or more than 120,000 public chains, plus five with anomalous nucleotide sharing. Sourced from immuneACCESS, this table was stored by TCRdb with only in-frame sequences that have V and J called. A share of the clones is absent; for the studies checked, an unresolved V gene accounts for under half, and the remainder has no known explanation. V and J calls and clone size are given by that table; D and trimming were obtained from the DNA. In this sample the table shows fewer than 150,000 clones, about 74% of which occur a single time. The ten biggest clones cover roughly 6.3% of the sample.

Reading from cysteine to phenylalanine, the CDR3 counts 11 amino acids. The sequence is cut down to CDR3 DNA, 33 bases in frame from base 1. Reading the germline V gene (reference sequence) gives CDR1 DFQATT and CDR2 SNEGSKA. V drops 6 bases and J drops 8 bases, leaving 13 bases in between. The cohort consisted of 670 or so healthy bone marrow donors. All cohort members were sampled while nominally healthy, although unrecorded immune exposures were likely present. The donor tested CMV seropositive, placing the donor among the approximately 310 seropositive members of the cohort. A peripheral blood sample was provided by each donor, and peripheral blood mononuclear cells were used for TCR beta sequencing. Genomic DNA was extracted from the blood cell samples with the Qiagen DNeasy Blood Extraction Kit. Study-wide findings and limitations: Some IMGT-functional V segments, including TRBV6-2 and TRBV6-3, could not be told apart with the 87-base-pair reads, so those segments were excluded. This cohort had only TCR beta chains sequenced, and the lack of alpha or paired-chain data limited which features could be detected. A few of the identified cytomegalovirus-associated TCR beta chains were confirmed in vitro to be specific for cytomegalovirus antigens. Because some donors lacked HLA typing at each locus, the association tests relied only on the typed subset. In the study, 150 to 200 TCR beta chains were listed as associated with cytomegalovirus. Most CMV-associated TCR beta chains appeared to be HLA-restricted in a later analysis, and the HLA associations seemed to be driven largely by CMV exposure. Cytomegalovirus status was reported to be diagnosed by the classifier with high specificity and sensitivity in both the original and validation cohorts. An association between a missense DCLRE1C variant and V-gene and J-gene trimming of TCR beta chains was found in a later genetic analysis and replicated in an independent cohort. Seventeen rarely observed V segments, including chromosome 9 orphons, were excluded from the earlier analysis of several hundred of the donors because counts were too low. When HLA alleles, especially DR and DQ, strongly co-occurred, attributing TCR associations to individual alleles was difficult. Correlated functional status among segregating V segments might be attributable to linkage disequilibrium, but an unknown experimental factor could not be ruled out. Sequencing depth was assumed to be roughly uniform across donors in the presence/absence analyses, though that assumption may not hold. In a later analysis, the rate of TCR association differed among HLA loci, with DRB1 alleles having the most associated TCRs and HLA-C alleles having the fewest. A further reported finding was that TCR beta sequences accurately predicted the HLA-A and HLA-B alleles for most subjects in the first cohort. Most TCR sequences were observed very rarely across donors, whereas some public TCRs were present in many individuals. A cluster of highly shared sequence variants was judged likely to be a technical artifact of the sequencing pipeline. Specific HLA alleles were associated with over 15,000 TCR beta sequences at a false discovery rate of 0.05 in a later analysis. Immune exposure information for the cohort was limited to CMV serostatus. Compared with the 666-donor mean, donors in an Asian-associated ancestry cluster had fewer N-insertions in productive TCRs, according to a later genetic analysis. Several of the top co-occurrence clusters appeared to be linked to parvovirus B19, influenza, CMV and Epstein-Barr virus, according to a later analysis. It was suggested by the authors that the approach could potentially be generalized to other disease states and immunological phenotypes. In a later analysis, HLA-associated TCR beta chains showed more clonal expansion and lower generation probabilities than non-associated chains that were equally common. Broadly in line with IMGT annotations, most TCR beta V segments showed up in productive rearrangements about 87% or about 30% of the time in an earlier analysis of 450 to 600 of the donors.

The sample was PBMCs. This TCR came from a woman aged 50 to 65 in good health and CMV-seropositive. The chain couples TRBV20-1 to TRBJ1-1; a tentative D match to TRBD1 spans 5 bases. The nucleotide sequence reads as follows: TGCAGTGCCCCGAAGACAGAAGAAGCTTTCTTT. Translation gives CSAPKTEEAFF.